This T cell receptor (beta chain) was retrieved from a study of T-cell reconstitution after alpha-beta-depleted transplantation in children (dated by TCRdb to the mid-2010s). Looking at the study overall: Using TCR repertoire profiling, the study followed T-cell immune reconstitution in a quantitative way in children after TCRalphabeta/CD19-depleted allogeneic hematopoietic cell transplantation.

Details on this clonotype: Its antigen specificity is not known. No base qualities exist here, and no much larger clone lies one base off it.

The library was made by PCR. TCRdb records Illumina HiSeq 2500 as the sequencer. TCR library preparation used molecular barcoding, with unique molecular identifiers applied to normalize quantification of the TCRbeta repertoire. TCRdb ran its own pipeline on the public reads, namely fastp trimming at Q25 and MiXCR clone calling, and kept in-frame beta chains. Under each unique CDR3 protein, matching rows form one entry showing the most common genes and DNA. The sample table shows 640,000 or so distinct CDR3 sequences, and 16% are seen once. Approximately 1% of the sample comes from the top ten. For CDR1 and CDR2, the germline V gene lists ENHRY and SYGVKD. V drops 10 bases and J drops 1 base, leaving 9 bases in between. The CDR3 has 12 amino acids, counting the end cysteine and phenylalanine. Of the read, only the CDR3 DNA is kept; its 36 bases are in frame from base 1.

The clonotype comes from a human donor who donated a stem cell graft to a child with acute myeloid leukemia. This material consisted of PBMCs from the stem cell graft donor, taken from the stem cell graft. In this chain, TRBV10-3 is recombined with TRBJ2-3, with an unclear D gene assignment. CDR3 loop: CATGPGTDTQYF. The DNA sequence is TGTGCCACCGGGCCCGGCACAGATACGCAGTATTTT.